The present entry profiles one T cell receptor (beta chain) with its context. The protocol was immunoSEQ multiplex PCR, while the TCRdb copy is restricted to in-frame clones and leaves out a portion. The table shows roughly 250,000 clones, with 85% to 90% occurring only once. The data were obtained in a study of blood T cell repertoires in COVID-19. Across the study: Sources were T cells, B-cell-depleted T cells, or PBMCs; the material itself was cDNA or gDNA.

Trimming shortened V by 4 bases and J by 4 bases, and 16 bases separated the two germline ends. Germline values: CDR1 SGHTA, CDR2 FQGNSA. The CDR3 contains 15 residues. The sample taken for sequencing was PBMCs or T cells enriched from blood (not recorded which). The chain combines TRBV7-2 with TRBJ1-1; TRBD1 is a possible D gene (5 bases). The clonotype originates from a woman aged 45-60 years who had recovered from COVID-19. CDR3 bases: TGTGCCAGCAGCTCCTATGCAGGGCTGGGCACTGAAGCTTTCTTT. It encodes CASSSYAGLGTEAFF. The complete variable domain, with remaining parts taken from reference TRBV7-2 and TRBJ1-1, reads GAGVSQSPSNKVTEKGKDVELRCDPISGHTALYWYRQSLGQGLEFLIYFQGNSAPDKSGLPSDRFSAERTGGSVSTLTIQRTQQEDSAVYLCASSSYAGLGTEAFFGQGTRLTVV.